A selection of T cell receptor beta chains follows, all from one sample in a study of radiotherapy plus CTLA-4 blockade in lung cancer. The assay was immunoSEQ multiplex PCR, and TCRdb's table has in-frame clones only and misses some. The repertoire holds some 30,000 clones, with 70% to 90% as singletons. The source material was peripheral blood, sampled from a patient treated with radiotherapy plus ipilimumab. The source is a human donor with non-small cell lung cancer that progressed on radiotherapy plus ipilimumab. CDR3s include the opening cysteine and the closing phenylalanine or tryptophan. A D gene is named only where the DNA matches it firmly. For some rows the clone size is stated as once, few or many, or as a class when expanded; others skip it.

J,D,size,V,DNA,CDR3
TRBJ1-2,-,-,TRBV7-8,TGTGCCAGCAGCTTAGACACCGGGACAACCGTTCTTGGCTACACCTTC,CASSLDTGTTVLGYTF
TRBJ1-3,-,-,TRBV6-6,TGTGCCAGCAGTGAGCGGGGCTTCCCTGGAAACACCATATATTTT,CASSERGFPGNTIYF
TRBJ2-1,TRBD1,-,TRBV5-1,TGCGCCAGCAGCCTCGAGGGGGCGTCGGCTGAGCAGTTCTTC,CASSLEGASAEQFF
TRBJ2-3,-,-,TRBV9,TGTGCCAGCAGCGTAGCTACAGGGACAGATACGCAGTATTTT,CASSVATGTDTQYF
TRBJ1-2,-,few,TRBV29-1,TGCAGCGTTCTGTCGGCGGGGGGCTACACCTTC,CSVLSAGGYTF
TRBJ2-1,TRBD2,-,TRBV10-3,TGTGCCATCAGTGATTGGCTAGCGGGGGACAATGAGCAGTTCTTC,CAISDWLAGDNEQFF
TRBJ2-3,-,-,TRBV5-1,TGCGCCAGCAGCTTGGTCCCCCAATCAAGCACAGATACGCAGTATTTT,CASSLVPQSSTDTQYF
TRBJ1-1,TRBD1,-,TRBV4-2,TGTGCCAGCAGCCAGACGCTGGATGACAGGGTCGGGGCTTTCTTT,CASSQTLDDRVGAFF
TRBJ1-3,-,-,TRBV18,TGTGCCAGCTCACCCGACAGTACTGGAAACACCATATATTTT,CASSPDSTGNTIYF
TRBJ1-4,-,-,TRBV19,TGTGCCAGTAGTATGACCCGGGACACCTTTAATGAAAAACTGTTTTTT,CASSMTRDTFNEKLFF
TRBJ2-1,TRBD2,-,TRBV5-1,TGCGCCAGCAGCTTTCCCCTGAGCGGGGAGACCTACAATGAGCAGTTCTTC,CASSFPLSGETYNEQFF
TRBJ2-2,TRBD1,few,TRBV7-9,TGTGCCAGCAGCTTATCTTGGGACAGGGTCAACACCGGGGAGCTGTTTTTT,CASSLSWDRVNTGELFF
TRBJ2-5,TRBD2,-,TRBV2,TGTGCCACCTCCAGAGGGCGGGGGGGCCAGGAGACCCAGTACTTC,CATSRGRGGQETQYF
TRBJ2-1,-,-,TRBV28,TGTGCCAGCAGCCTCGCTCGGACAGTCTACAATGAGCAGTTCTTC,CASSLARTVYNEQFF
TRBJ2-7,TRBD2,few,TRBV4-3,TGCGCCAGCAGTCCCTGGACTAGTGGCGAGCAGTACTTC,CASSPWTSGEQYF
TRBJ1-1,TRBD1,-,TRBV5-4,TGTGCCAGCAGCTTGGGACAGGGGGTCGCGGGAGGAGCTTTCTTT,CASSLGQGVAGGAFF
TRBJ2-5,-,-,TRBV2,TGTGCCAGCAGCGCGCCGGAGACCCAGTACTTC,CASSAPETQYF
TRBJ1-1,TRBD1,-,TRBV7-3,TGTGCCAGCAGCTTAACTTCAGGGGGAGTGATGAACACTGAAGCTTTCTTT,CASSLTSGGVMNTEAFF
TRBJ1-1,-,-,TRBV5-1,TGCGCCAGCAGCTGGGGTGGACTATCGAACACTGAAGCTTTCTTT,CASSWGGLSNTEAFF
TRBJ1-6,-,-,TRBV6-5,TGTGCCAGCACCTCATTGGGGAGCAATAATTCACCCCTCCACTTT,CASTSLGSNNSPLHF
TRBJ1-2,TRBD1,-,TRBV2,TGTGCCAGCCGCAGTTCGGGACAGGCTAACTATGGCTACACCTTC,CASRSSGQANYGYTF
TRBJ2-1,-,once,TRBV7-3,TGTGCCAGCAGCTCCCGGAATGAGCAGTTCTTC,CASSSRNEQFF